The 22 T cell receptor beta chains below all came from one sample that was sequenced in a study of identical twins. TCRdb re-analysed the 5' RACE reads in MiXCR, keeping a single row per CDR3 protein. Of roughly 720,000 distinct CDR3 sequences in the sample, roughly 20% were seen once. The data also belong to a second study, concerning T cells expressing NK-cell markers.

The sequencing sample was made of PBMCs. Receptors were obtained from a woman younger than 35 in good health.

CDR3 nucleotide sequence: TGTGCCTTCGGCGCGTCCGGGACACCCAACTATGGCTACACCTTC. This translates into CAFGASGTPNYGYTF. This chain uses TRBV9 with TRBJ1-2; maybe TRBD1 (6 bases). CDR3 size: 15 residues. Germline CDR1 and CDR2: SGDLS and YYNGEE. V was pared by 10 bases and J by 2 bases, with 21 bases between.

This clonotype appeared a few times. V is TRBV9 and J is TRBJ2-2; D gene ambiguous. The V gene lost 0 bases and the J gene lost 0 bases, with 9 bases spanning the gap. There are 16 residues in the CDR3. CDR1 and CDR2 from the germline V gene are SGDLS and YYNGEE. CDR3 DNA: TGTGCCAGCAGCGTAGTCGGTCATTCGAACACCGGGGAGCTGTTTTTT. Residues: CASSVVGHSNTGELFF. Based on the CDR3 plus reference TRBV9 and TRBJ2-2, the full variable domain is DSGVTQTPKHLITATGQRVTLRCSPRSGDLSVYWYQQSLDQGLQFLIQYYNGEERAKGNILERFSAQQFPDLHSELNLSSLELGDSALYFCASSVVGHSNTGELFFGEGSRLTVL.

The chain carries TRBV10-3 and TRBJ2-1; no clear D gene. V lost 0 bases, J lost 2 bases, and 8 bases lay in between. The CDR3 is 15 amino acids. Germline CDR1 is ENHRY and CDR2 is SYGVKD. The CDR3 loop reads CAISESSQPYNEQFF. The CDR3 nucleotides are TGTGCCATCAGTGAGTCGAGCCAGCCCTACAATGAGCAGTTCTTC.

This rearrangement joins TRBV9 to TRBJ2-1; TRBD2 might be the D (5 bases). V shed 0 bases and J shed 9 bases, with 10 bases lying between them. The CDR3 spans 13 residues. CDR1 and CDR2 from the germline V gene are SGDLS and YYNGEE. The CDR3 nucleotides read TGTGCCAGCAGCGTAGGAGGGATCGCTGAGCAGTTCTTC. It specifies CASSVGGIAEQFF.

This clonotype came up a few times. The gene calls are TRBV12-3 or TRBV12-4 and TRBJ2-1; tentative D call: TRBD1 (6 bases). The CDR3 totals 15 residues. V shed 6 bases and J shed 0 bases, with 12 bases lying between them. The CDR3: CASSTDRTSYNEQFF. The CDR3 coding sequence is TGTGCCAGCAGCACAGACAGGACCTCCTACAATGAGCAGTTCTTC.

The J gene is TRBJ2-2, the V gene TRBV12-3 or TRBV12-4; perhaps TRBD2 as D (7 bases). Trimming removed 11 bases from V and 5 bases from J, with 21 bases in between. The length of the CDR3 is 15 residues. This chain's CDR3 is CASKTRGAGTGELFF. CDR3 coding DNA: TGTGCCTCGAAGACCCGGGGGGCGGGAACCGGGGAGCTGTTTTTT.

The V and J genes are TRBV5-4 and TRBJ2-5; 11 bases are shared with TRBD2. Unmatched junction bases numbered 4, after V lost 4 bases and J lost 2 bases. The CDR3 covers 15 residues. The V gene's germline CDR1 is SGHNT and CDR2 YYREEE (reference sequence). The CDR3 reads CASSGTSGIQETQYF. The CDR3 DNA is TGTGCCAGCAGCGGGACTAGCGGTATTCAAGAGACCCAGTACTTC.

The chain recombines TRBV30 with TRBJ2-2, with TRBD1 identical over 7 bases. Germline V gives CDR1 GTSNPN, CDR2 SVGIG (reference sequence). V gave up 5 bases and J gave up 3 bases; unmatched junction bases: 9. The CDR3 is 15 amino acids. CDR3 loop: CAWDPNRGHTGELFF. CDR3 nucleotide sequence: TGTGCCTGGGACCCCAACAGGGGCCACACCGGGGAGCTGTTTTTT.

This chain uses TRBV12-5 with TRBJ1-5; D is unresolved. Germline CDR1 and CDR2: LGHNT and FRNRAP. The germline V and J ends were trimmed by 7 bases and 5 bases, with 21 bases remaining between them. The CDR3 consists of 16 residues. The CDR3 coding sequence is TGTGCTAGTGCCCTCTTAGTAAGGAATTGGGATCAGCCCCAGCATTTT. It translates to CASALLVRNWDQPQHF.

The rearrangement joins TRBV25-1 to TRBJ2-3, with 12 bases aligning to TRBD2. V lost 6 bases and J lost 3; bases outside the gene matches: 7. CDR3 length: 16 amino acids. The germline CDR1 and CDR2 sequences are MGHDK and SYGVNS. CDR3 region: CASRASGRAWTDTQYF. CDR3 nucleotide sequence: TGTGCCAGCAGGGCTAGCGGGAGGGCCTGGACAGATACGCAGTATTTT.

This clonotype was seen a handful of times. A single base separates this from a much larger clone, so it may be a read error. CDR3 protein: CASSPTSGGRNEQFF. The DNA of the CDR3 is TGTGCCAGCAGCCCCACTAGCGGGGGGAGAAATGAGCAGTTCTTC. The V and J genes are TRBV6-1 and TRBJ2-1; 12 bases match TRBD2. The CDR3 loop spans 15 amino acids. The germline V gene has CDR1 MNHNS and CDR2 SASEGT. V gave up 6 bases and J gave up 7 bases; unmatched junction bases: 7.

This clonotype came up many times. This CDR3 reads CASSFLTREQYF. CDR3 bases: TGTGCCAGCAGCTTTCTGACGCGGGAGCAGTACTTC. This chain connects TRBV7-2 to TRBJ2-7; D remains unclear. Trimming cost V 3 bases and J 7 bases, with 10 bases left between them. The CDR3 runs 12 residues. Germline CDR1 reads SGHTA; CDR2 reads FQGNSA.

This clonotype was detected many times. The V call is TRBV20-1, the J call TRBJ2-1; 7 positions match TRBD2. Trimming at V came to 1 base and at J to 1 base, leaving 4 bases not matched to a gene. Germline V gene lookup returns CDR1 DFQATT and CDR2 SNEGSKA (reference sequence). The CDR3 has 15 residues. The CDR3 DNA reads as TGCAGTGCTAGAGGGCGGGAGTGGTCCTACAATGAGCAGTTCTTC. This codes for CSARGREWSYNEQFF.

This sequence joins TRBV2 and TRBJ2-2; no clear D gene. V lost 5 bases to trimming and J lost 0 bases, with 10 bases between them. The length of the CDR3 is 15 residues. From germline, CDR1 is SNHLY and CDR2 FYNNEI. The CDR3 coding sequence is TGTGCCAGCAGTCCCTTACTGTCGAACACCGGGGAGCTGTTTTTT. Protein sequence: CASSPLLSNTGELFF.

This clonotype was picked up a small number of times. The rearrangement joins TRBV10-3 to TRBJ1-2, with D perhaps TRBD1 (5 bases). This CDR3 is built from 14 residues. Germline CDR1 and CDR2: ENHRY and SYGVKD. Trimming left V 0 bases short and J 5 bases short, with 10 bases between. The chain's CDR3 is CAISESGGGYGYTF. CDR3 nucleotide sequence: TGTGCCATCAGTGAGTCGGGCGGGGGATATGGCTACACCTTC.

This clonotype was seen a few times. The V call is TRBV5-6, the J call TRBJ2-7; no clear D. Germline assignment: CDR1 SGHDT and CDR2 YYEEEE. The CDR3 is 14 amino acids. V was clipped by 0 bases and J by 3 bases, with 10 bases between them. CDR3 loop: CASSLGVVGYEQYF. In nucleotides, the CDR3 is TGTGCCAGCAGCTTGGGTGTCGTGGGCTACGAGCAGTACTTC. Supplemented by reference TRBV5-6 and TRBJ2-7, the full variable domain reads DAGVTQSPTHLIKTRGQQVTLRCSPKSGHDTVSWYQQALGQGPQFIFQYYEEEERQRGNFPDRFSGHQFPNYSSELNVNALLLGDSALYLCASSLGVVGYEQYFGPGTRLTVT.

The chain uses TRBV6-1 and TRBJ1-1; D may be TRBD1 (5 bases). The V gene's germline CDR1 is MNHNS and CDR2 SASEGT. The CDR3 sequence is 11 residues long. The V end was cut by 6 bases, the J end by 4 bases, with 6 bases between. As DNA, the CDR3 is TGTGCCAGCAGGCAGGGCACTGAAGCTTTCTTT. It codes for CASRQGTEAFF.

This clonotype was recorded a few times. The rearrangement links TRBV4-3 to TRBJ2-7; the D gene is possibly TRBD2 (5 bases). Germline V gene sequence: CDR1 LGHNA, CDR2 YSLEER. The CDR3 loop spans 13 amino acids. Deletions cut 0 bases from V and 4 bases from J, with 7 bases between. CDR3 nucleotide sequence: TGCGCCAGCAGCCAAGACGGCGGGTACGAGCAGTACTTC. Residues: CASSQDGGYEQYF.

The J gene is TRBJ2-7, the V gene TRBV29-1; maybe TRBD1 (6 bases). The germline V gene encodes CDR1 SQVTM and CDR2 ANQGSEA. The CDR3 extends over 13 amino acids. V was shortened by 4 bases and J by 6 bases, with 16 bases between the two germline ends. This CDR3 reads CSVAQGFLSEQYF. The CDR3 region has the DNA TGCAGCGTTGCACAGGGCTTCCTCAGCGAGCAGTACTTC.

The CDR3 DNA sequence: TGTGCCAGCAATGTCGAGAGCAATCAGCCCCAGCATTTT. This encodes CASNVESNQPQHF. The chain joins TRBV28 to TRBJ1-5; no reliable D call. Germline-derived CDR1 and CDR2 are MDHEN and SYDVKM. The CDR3 has 13 residues. Trimming stripped 7 bases from V and 1 base from J, with 8 bases between.

This chain uses TRBV2 with TRBJ2-1; 11 bases match TRBD2. The CDR3 has 15 amino acids. V gave up 4 bases and J gave up 4 bases; unmatched junction bases: 3. Germline CDR1 and CDR2: SNHLY and FYNNEI. The CDR3 loop is CASSGTSGRYNEQFF. For the CDR3, the DNA is TGTGCCAGCAGTGGTACTAGCGGGAGATACAATGAGCAGTTCTTC.

The chain has TRBV6-5 and TRBJ2-7; D is unclear. CDR1 and CDR2 from the germline V gene are MNHEY and SVGAGI. Deletions cut 2 bases from V and 0 bases from J, with 11 bases between. The CDR3 is 15 amino acids. The CDR3 loop reads CASSYLPDNSYEQYF. The CDR3, as DNA: TGTGCCAGCAGTTACCTTCCCGACAACTCCTACGAGCAGTACTTC.